This note documents a single T cell receptor (beta chain) sequence. Trimming pared 8 bases from V and 1 base from J, leaving 15 bases between. Germline assignment: CDR1 SNHLY and CDR2 FYNNEI. The CDR3 is 15 amino acids. The sample belongs to a study of blood T cell repertoires in COVID-19. Study-wide context: Material from acute and convalescent COVID-19 was sourced from the United States, Italy and Spain.

The study drew participants aged about 18 to 95 years from approximately 25 US areas. Authors' processing steps: Estimates of nucleated cell counts were drawn from the amplification of reference gene primers. Libraries were prepared by immunoSEQ multiplex PCR; TCRdb keeps only in-frame clonotypes and omits some of them. The DNA gave D and trimming, while V, J and clone size come from that table. The repertoire holds hundreds of thousands of clones, with 85% to 90% as singletons. This rearrangement joins TRBV2 to TRBJ1-5; perhaps TRBD1 as D (6 bases). What was sequenced was PBMCs or T cells enriched from blood (not recorded which). The source of this sequence is a woman aged 18-29 years with acute COVID-19. This chain's CDR3 is CASGGPGQSNQPQHF. Here the CDR3 DNA reads TGTGCCAGCGGCGGGCCGGGACAAAGCAATCAGCCCCAGCATTTT. Full variable domain (remainder filled in from reference TRBV2 and TRBJ1-5): EPEVTQTPSHQVTQMGQEVILRCVPISNHLYFYWYRQILGQKVEFLVSFYNNEISEKSEIFDDQFSVERPDGSNFTLKIRSTKLEDSAMYFCASGGPGQSNQPQHFGDGTRLSIL.